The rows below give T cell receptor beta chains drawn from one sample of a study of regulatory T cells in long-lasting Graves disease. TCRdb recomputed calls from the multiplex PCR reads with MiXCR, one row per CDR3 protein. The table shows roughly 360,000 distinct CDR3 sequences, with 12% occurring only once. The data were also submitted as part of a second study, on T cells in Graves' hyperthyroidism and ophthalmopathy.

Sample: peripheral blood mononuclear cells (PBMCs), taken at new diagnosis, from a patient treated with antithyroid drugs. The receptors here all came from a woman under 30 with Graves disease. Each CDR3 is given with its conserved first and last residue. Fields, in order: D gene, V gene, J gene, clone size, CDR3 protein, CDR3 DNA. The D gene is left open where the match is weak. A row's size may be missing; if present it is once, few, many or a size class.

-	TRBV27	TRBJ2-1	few	CASSLGTTYEQFF	TGTGCCAGCAGTCTCGGGACCACATATGAGCAGTTCTTC
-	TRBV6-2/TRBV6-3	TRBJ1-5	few	CASRIGRPHSNQPQHF	TGTGCCAGCAGGATAGGGAGGCCCCATAGCAATCAGCCCCAGCATTTT
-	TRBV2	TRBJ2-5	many	CASSEATDQETQYF	TGTGCCAGCAGTGAGGCGACTGACCAAGAGACCCAGTACTTC
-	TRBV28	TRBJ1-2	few	CASETLMGYTF	TGTGCCAGCGAAACCCTCATGGGCTACACCTTC
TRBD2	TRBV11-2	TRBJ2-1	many	CASTTTPGLAGVNEQFF	TGTGCCAGCACCACGACCCCGGGACTAGCGGGAGTCAATGAGCAGTTCTTC
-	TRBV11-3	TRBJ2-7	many	CASSWTGNPPYEQYF	TGTGCCAGCAGCTGGACCGGGAACCCGCCCTACGAGCAGTACTTC
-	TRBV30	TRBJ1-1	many	CAWSTNTEAFF	TGTGCCTGGAGTACGAACACTGAAGCTTTCTTT
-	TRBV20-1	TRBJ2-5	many	CSARDPRGNQETQYF	TGCAGTGCTAGAGATCCTAGGGGGAACCAAGAGACCCAGTACTTC
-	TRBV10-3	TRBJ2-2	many	CAISEGGGHNTGELFF	TGTGCCATCAGTGAGGGGGGAGGCCATAACACCGGGGAGCTGTTTTTT
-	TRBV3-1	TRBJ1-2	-	CASSPATRVVGYTF	TGTGCCAGCAGTCCCGCCACCCGCGTGGTTGGCTACACCTTC
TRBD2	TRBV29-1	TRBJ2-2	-	CSVVRAGEPGELFF	TGCAGCGTTGTTCGAGCGGGAGAACCCGGGGAGCTGTTTTTT
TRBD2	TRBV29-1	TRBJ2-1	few	CSVWGGGNEQFF	TGCAGCGTTTGGGGCGGGGGTAATGAGCAGTTCTTC
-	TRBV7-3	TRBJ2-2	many	CASSPNDRRNTGELFF	TGTGCCAGCAGCCCTAATGACAGGAGAAACACCGGGGAGCTGTTTTTT
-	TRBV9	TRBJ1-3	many	CASSVDPEGAGNTIYF	TGTGCCAGCAGCGTAGACCCAGAGGGGGCTGGAAACACCATATATTTT
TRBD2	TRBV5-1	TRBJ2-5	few	CASSPGGNQETQYF	TGCGCCAGCAGCCCGGGGGGGAACCAAGAGACCCAGTACTTC
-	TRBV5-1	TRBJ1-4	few	CASSAGRTVTTNEKLFF	TGCGCCAGCAGCGCGGGCCGGACTGTTACAACTAATGAAAAACTGTTTTTT
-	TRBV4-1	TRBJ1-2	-	CASSQGVRGYGYTF	TGCGCCAGCAGCCAAGGGGTGCGGGGCTATGGCTACACCTTC
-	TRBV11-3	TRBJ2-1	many	CASSLEYRDHEQFF	TGTGCCAGCAGCTTAGAATACAGGGACCATGAGCAGTTCTTC
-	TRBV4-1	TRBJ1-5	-	CASSQRNPNQPQHF	TGCGCCAGCAGCCAAAGGAACCCGAATCAGCCCCAGCATTTT
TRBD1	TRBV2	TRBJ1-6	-	CASTEAGQSNNSPLHF	TGTGCCAGCACAGAGGCGGGACAGAGCAATAATTCACCCCTCCACTTT
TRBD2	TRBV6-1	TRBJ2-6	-	CALSGLAGSGANVLTF	TGTGCCCTAAGCGGACTAGCGGGCTCTGGGGCCAACGTCCTGACTTTC
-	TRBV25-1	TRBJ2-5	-	CASSDSFQETQYF	TGTGCCAGCAGTGATTCATTCCAAGAGACCCAGTACTTC
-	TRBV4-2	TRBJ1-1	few	CASSQPSRGTEAFF	TGTGCCAGCAGCCAACCAAGCCGGGGCACTGAAGCTTTCTTT
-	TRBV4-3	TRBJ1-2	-	CASSQVSNGDYGYTF	TGCGCCAGCAGCCAAGTTTCAAACGGGGACTATGGCTACACCTTC
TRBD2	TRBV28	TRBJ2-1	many	CASSVLKLAGYNEQFF	TGTGCCAGCAGTGTACTCAAACTAGCGGGATACAATGAGCAGTTCTTC
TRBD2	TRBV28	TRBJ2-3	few	CASSLAAGPGDTQYF	TGTGCCAGCAGTTTAGCAGCGGGGCCGGGGGATACGCAGTATTTT
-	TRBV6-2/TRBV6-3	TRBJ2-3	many	CATRPDTRTDTQYF	TGTGCCACCAGACCGGACACCCGCACAGATACGCAGTATTTT
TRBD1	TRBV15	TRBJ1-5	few	CATSRSSGGSRGPHQPQHF	TGTGCCACCAGCAGAAGTTCAGGGGGGAGTAGGGGCCCACACCAGCCCCAGCATTTT
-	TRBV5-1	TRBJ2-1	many	CASSLMDNEQFF	TGCGCCAGCAGCTTGATGGACAATGAGCAGTTCTTC
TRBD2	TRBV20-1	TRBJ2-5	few	CSAPEGTSLNRETQYF	TGCAGTGCTCCAGAGGGGACTAGCCTAAACCGAGAGACCCAGTACTTC
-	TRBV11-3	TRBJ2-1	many	CASSLDPTTDNEQFF	TGTGCCAGCAGCTTAGATCCCACGACAGACAATGAGCAGTTCTTC
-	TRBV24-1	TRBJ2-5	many	CATSDPDHQETQYF	TGTGCCACCAGTGACCCCGACCATCAAGAGACCCAGTACTTC
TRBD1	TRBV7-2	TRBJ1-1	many	CASTETAGGSTEAFF	TGTGCCAGCACCGAGACGGCAGGGGGAAGCACTGAAGCTTTCTTT
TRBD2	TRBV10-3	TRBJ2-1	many	CAISESAGGVFNEQFF	TGTGCCATCAGTGAGTCGGCGGGAGGGGTGTTCAATGAGCAGTTCTTC
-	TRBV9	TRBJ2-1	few	CASSVVSVDNEQFF	TGTGCCAGCAGCGTAGTGTCAGTAGACAATGAGCAGTTCTTC
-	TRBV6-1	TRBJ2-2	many	CASRAGGPPNTGELFF	TGTGCCAGCAGGGCCGGCGGGCCGCCGAACACCGGGGAGCTGTTTTTT
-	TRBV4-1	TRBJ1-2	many	CASSQDPGGQRISRGYTF	TGCGCCAGCAGCCAAGACCCCGGAGGACAGCGTATCTCTCGAGGCTACACCTTC
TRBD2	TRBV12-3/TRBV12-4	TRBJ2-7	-	CASSLADWTSGIYEQYF	TGTGCCAGCAGTTTAGCGGATTGGACTAGCGGGATCTACGAGCAGTACTTC
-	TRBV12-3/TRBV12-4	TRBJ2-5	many	CASSFGGGETQYF	TGTGCCAGCAGTTTTGGTGGGGGAGAGACCCAGTACTTC
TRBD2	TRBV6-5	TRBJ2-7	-	CASSSVRGTSGSYEQYF	TGTGCCAGCAGTTCCGTAAGAGGGACTAGCGGATCCTACGAGCAGTACTTC
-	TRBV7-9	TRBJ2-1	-	CASRAGGEQFF	TGTGCCAGCAGGGCTGGAGGCGAGCAGTTCTTC
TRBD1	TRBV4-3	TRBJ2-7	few	CASSPGTGTASSYEQYF	TGCGCCAGCAGCCCGGGAACAGGGACAGCTAGCTCCTACGAGCAGTACTTC
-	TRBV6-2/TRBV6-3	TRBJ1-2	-	CASSFDGHTFPNYGYTF	TGTGCCAGCAGTTTTGACGGCCACACCTTTCCTAACTATGGCTACACCTTC